This T cell receptor (beta chain) was sequenced in a study of cytomegalovirus exposure and HLA in healthy donors. This clone was recorded once. Its antigen remains unidentified. The CDR3 consists of 13 residues. Trimming took 6 bases from V and 7 from J, leaving 16 bases between them. The germline V gene encodes CDR1 SGHNT and CDR2 YYREEE (reference sequence). Amplification used 60 Vbeta primers and 13 Jbeta primers. Here immunoSEQ multiplex PCR was the method, and the copy in TCRdb shows in-frame clones only, minus some. This table has 150,000 to 200,000 clones, under 85% appearing once. Study-wide results and caveats: The study put 160 or so TCR beta chains on its list as cytomegalovirus-associated. Later, TCR association rates were found to vary by HLA locus, highest for DRB1 and lowest for HLA-C.

This receptor was obtained from a woman in her 30s in good health and CMV-seronegative. This chain connects TRBV5-4 to TRBJ2-5; maybe TRBD2 (5 bases). The sample was PBMCs. The CDR3 sequence: CASNQEAEGTQYF. CDR3 coding DNA: TGTGCCAGCAACCAGGAGGCGGAAGGGACCCAGTACTTC.